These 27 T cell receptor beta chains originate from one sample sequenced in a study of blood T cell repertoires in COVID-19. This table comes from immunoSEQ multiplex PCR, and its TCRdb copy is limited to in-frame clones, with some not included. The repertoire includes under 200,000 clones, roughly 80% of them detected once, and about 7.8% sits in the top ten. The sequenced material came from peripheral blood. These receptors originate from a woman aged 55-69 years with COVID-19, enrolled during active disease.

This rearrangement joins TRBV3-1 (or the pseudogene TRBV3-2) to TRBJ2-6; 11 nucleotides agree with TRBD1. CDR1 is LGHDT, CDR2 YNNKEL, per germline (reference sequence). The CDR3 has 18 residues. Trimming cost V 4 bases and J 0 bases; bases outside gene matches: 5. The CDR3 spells CASSPYGTGGSGANVLTF. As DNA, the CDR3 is TGTGCCAGCAGCCCGTACGGGACAGGGGGCTCTGGGGCCAACGTCCTGACTTTC.

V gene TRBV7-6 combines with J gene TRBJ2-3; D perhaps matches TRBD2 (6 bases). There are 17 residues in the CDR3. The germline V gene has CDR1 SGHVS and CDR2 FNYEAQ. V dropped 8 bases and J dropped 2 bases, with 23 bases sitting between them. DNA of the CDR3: TGTGCCAGCGGCGCCCTGTTCCGGGACTCCAACACAGATACGCAGTATTTT. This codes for CASGALFRDSNTDTQYF.

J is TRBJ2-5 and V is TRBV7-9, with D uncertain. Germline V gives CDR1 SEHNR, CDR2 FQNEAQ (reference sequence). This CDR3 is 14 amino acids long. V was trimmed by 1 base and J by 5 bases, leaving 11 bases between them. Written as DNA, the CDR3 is TGTGCCAGCAGCTTAGTCCCGGGTCGGGAGACCCAGTACTTC. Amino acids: CASSLVPGRETQYF.

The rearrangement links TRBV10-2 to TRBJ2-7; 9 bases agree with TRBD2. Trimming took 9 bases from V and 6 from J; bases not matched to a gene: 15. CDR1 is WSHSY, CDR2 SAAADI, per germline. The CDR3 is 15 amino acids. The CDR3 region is CASRPALKAGGEQYF. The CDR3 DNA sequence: TGCGCCAGTAGGCCCGCCCTTAAAGCGGGAGGCGAGCAGTACTTC.

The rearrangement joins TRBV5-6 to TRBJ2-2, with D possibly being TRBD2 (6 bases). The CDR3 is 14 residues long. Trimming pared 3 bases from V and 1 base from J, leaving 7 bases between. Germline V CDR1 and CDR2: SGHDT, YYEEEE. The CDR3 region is CASSSGLNTGELFF. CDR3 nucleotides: TGTGCCAGCAGCTCGGGACTGAACACCGGGGAGCTGTTTTTT.

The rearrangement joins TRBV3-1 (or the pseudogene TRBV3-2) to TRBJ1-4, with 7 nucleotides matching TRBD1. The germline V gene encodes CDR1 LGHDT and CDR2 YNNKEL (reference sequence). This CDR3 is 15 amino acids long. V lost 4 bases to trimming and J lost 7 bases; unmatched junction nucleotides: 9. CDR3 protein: CASSRRQGGVEKLFF. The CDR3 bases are TGTGCCAGCAGCCGCAGACAGGGAGGTGTTGAAAAACTGTTTTTT.

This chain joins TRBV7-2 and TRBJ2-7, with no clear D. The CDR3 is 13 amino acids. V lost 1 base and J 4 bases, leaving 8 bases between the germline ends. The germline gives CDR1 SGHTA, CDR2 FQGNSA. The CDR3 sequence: CASSLGAVYEQYF. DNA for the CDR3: TGTGCCAGCAGCTTAGGTGCAGTGTACGAGCAGTACTTC.

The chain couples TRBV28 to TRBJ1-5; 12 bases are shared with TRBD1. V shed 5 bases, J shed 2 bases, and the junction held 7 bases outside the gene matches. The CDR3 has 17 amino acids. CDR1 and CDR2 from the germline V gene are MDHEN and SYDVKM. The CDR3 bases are TGTGCCAGCAGTCCATCGGGACAGGGGGCGCGCAATCAGCCCCAGCATTTT. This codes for CASSPSGQGARNQPQHF. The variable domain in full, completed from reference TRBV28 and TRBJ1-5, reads DVKVTQSSRYLVKRTGEKVFLECVQDMDHENMFWYRQDPGLGLRLIYFSYDVKMKEKGDIPEGYSVSREKKERFSLILESASTNQTSMYLCASSPSGQGARNQPQHFGDGTRLSIL.

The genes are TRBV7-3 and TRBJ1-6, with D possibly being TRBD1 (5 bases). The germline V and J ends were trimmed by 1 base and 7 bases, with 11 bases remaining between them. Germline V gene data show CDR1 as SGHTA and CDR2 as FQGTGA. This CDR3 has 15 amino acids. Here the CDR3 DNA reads TGTGCCAGCAGCTTAAGCGGGGCGGCCAATTCACCCCTCCACTTT. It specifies CASSLSGAANSPLHF.

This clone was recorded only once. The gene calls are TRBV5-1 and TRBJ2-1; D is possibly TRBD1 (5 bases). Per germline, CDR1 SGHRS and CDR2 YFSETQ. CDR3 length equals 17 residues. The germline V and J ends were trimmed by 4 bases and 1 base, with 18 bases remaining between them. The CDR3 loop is CASSTTTRVTSYNEQFF. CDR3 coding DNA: TGCGCCAGCAGCACCACCACCAGGGTTACATCCTACAATGAGCAGTTCTTC.

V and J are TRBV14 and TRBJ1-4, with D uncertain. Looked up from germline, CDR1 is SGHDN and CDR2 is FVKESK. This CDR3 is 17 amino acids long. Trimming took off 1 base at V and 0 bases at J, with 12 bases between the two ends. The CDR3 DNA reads TGTGCCAGCAGCCAAGGGCAGTTTGTTGCAACTAATGAAAAACTGTTTTTT. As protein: CASSQGQFVATNEKLFF.

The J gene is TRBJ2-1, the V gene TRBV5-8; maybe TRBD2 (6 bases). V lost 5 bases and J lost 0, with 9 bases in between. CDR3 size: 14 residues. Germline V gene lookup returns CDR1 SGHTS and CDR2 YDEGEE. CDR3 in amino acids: CASRGLPSYNEQFF. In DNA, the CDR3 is TGTGCCAGCAGGGGACTCCCCTCCTACAATGAGCAGTTCTTC.

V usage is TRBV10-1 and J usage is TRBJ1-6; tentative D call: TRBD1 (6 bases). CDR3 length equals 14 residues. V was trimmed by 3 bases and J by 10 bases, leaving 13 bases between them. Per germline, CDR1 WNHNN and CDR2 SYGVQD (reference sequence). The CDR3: CASSDNREGSPLHF. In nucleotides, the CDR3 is TGCGCCAGCAGTGATAACAGGGAAGGATCACCCCTCCACTTT.

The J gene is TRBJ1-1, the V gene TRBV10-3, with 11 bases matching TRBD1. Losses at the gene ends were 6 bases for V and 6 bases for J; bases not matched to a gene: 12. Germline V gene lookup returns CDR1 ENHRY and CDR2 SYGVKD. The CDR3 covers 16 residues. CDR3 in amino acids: CAIRANEGTGGSEAFF. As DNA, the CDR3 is TGTGCCATCAGGGCAAATGAGGGGACAGGGGGTTCTGAAGCTTTCTTT.

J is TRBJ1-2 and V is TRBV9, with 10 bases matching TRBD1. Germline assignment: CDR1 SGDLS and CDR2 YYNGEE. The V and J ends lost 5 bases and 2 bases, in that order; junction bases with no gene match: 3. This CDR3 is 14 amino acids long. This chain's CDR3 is CASSRQGANYGYTF. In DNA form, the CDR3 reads TGTGCCAGCAGTAGACAGGGGGCAAACTATGGCTACACCTTC.

The CDR3: CAWSDNYEQYF. CDR3 in DNA: TGTGCCTGGAGTGACAACTACGAGCAGTACTTC. This chain connects TRBV30 to TRBJ2-7; D is uncertain. The CDR3 contains 11 residues. Deletions cut 1 base from V and 3 bases from J, with 4 bases between. Germline V gene sequence: CDR1 GTSNPN, CDR2 SVGIG (reference sequence).

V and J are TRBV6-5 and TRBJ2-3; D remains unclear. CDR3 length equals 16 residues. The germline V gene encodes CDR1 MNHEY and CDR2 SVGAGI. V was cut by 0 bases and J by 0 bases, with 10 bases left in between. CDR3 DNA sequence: TGTGCCAGCAGTTACTCAACTCGGTCGAGCACAGATACGCAGTATTTT. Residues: CASSYSTRSSTDTQYF.

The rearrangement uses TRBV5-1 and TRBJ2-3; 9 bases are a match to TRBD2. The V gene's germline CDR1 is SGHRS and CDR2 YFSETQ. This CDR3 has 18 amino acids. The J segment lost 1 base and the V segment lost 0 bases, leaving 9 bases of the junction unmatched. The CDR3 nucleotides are TGCGCCAGCAGCTTGGTGGGACTAGCCTCAAGAGGCACAGATACGCAGTATTTT. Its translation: CASSLVGLASRGTDTQYF.

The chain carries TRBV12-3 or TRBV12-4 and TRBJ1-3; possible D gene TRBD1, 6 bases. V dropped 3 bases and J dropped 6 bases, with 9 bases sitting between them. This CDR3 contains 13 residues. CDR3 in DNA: TGTGCCAGCAGTTTCGGGACAAAAAACACCATATATTTT. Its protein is CASSFGTKNTIYF.

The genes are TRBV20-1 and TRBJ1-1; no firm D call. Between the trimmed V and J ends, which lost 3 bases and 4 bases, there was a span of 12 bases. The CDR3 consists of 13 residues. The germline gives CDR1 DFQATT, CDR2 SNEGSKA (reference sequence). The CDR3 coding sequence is TGCAGTGCTAGTCGAGGGATTACCACTGAAGCTTTCTTT. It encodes CSASRGITTEAFF.

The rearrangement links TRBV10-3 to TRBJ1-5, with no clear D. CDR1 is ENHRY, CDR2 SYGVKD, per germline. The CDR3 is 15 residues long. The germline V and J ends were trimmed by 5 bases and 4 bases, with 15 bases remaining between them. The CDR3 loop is CAISPDGNQNQPQHF. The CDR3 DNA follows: TGTGCCATCAGTCCGGACGGGAACCAAAATCAGCCCCAGCATTTT.

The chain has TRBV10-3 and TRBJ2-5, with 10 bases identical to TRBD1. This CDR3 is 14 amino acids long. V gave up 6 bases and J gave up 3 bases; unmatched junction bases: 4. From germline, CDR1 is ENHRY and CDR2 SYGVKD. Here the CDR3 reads CAISSGTGEETQYF. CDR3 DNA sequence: TGTGCCATCAGCTCCGGGACAGGGGAAGAGACCCAGTACTTC.

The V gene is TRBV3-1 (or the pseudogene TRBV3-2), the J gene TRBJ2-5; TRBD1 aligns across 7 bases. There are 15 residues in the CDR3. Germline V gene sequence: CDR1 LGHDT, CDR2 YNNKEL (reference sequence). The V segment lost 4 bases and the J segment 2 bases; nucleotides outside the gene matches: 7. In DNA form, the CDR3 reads TGTGCCAGCAGCCCCCCGGACAGGTTTCAAGAGACCCAGTACTTC. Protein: CASSPPDRFQETQYF.

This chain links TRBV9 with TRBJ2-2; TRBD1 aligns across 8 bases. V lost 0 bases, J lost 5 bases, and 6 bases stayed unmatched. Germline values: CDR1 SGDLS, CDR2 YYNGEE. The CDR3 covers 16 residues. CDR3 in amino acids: CASSVGWDRRTGELFF. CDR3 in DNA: TGTGCCAGCAGCGTAGGGTGGGACAGGAGGACCGGGGAGCTGTTTTTT.

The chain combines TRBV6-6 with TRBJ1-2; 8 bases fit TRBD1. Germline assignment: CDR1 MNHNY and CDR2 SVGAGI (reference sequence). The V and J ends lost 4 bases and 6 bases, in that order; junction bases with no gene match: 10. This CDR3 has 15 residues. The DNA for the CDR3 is TGTGCCAGCAGTTTGCAGGGGGCATCCTCGAATGGCTACACCTTC. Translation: CASSLQGASSNGYTF.

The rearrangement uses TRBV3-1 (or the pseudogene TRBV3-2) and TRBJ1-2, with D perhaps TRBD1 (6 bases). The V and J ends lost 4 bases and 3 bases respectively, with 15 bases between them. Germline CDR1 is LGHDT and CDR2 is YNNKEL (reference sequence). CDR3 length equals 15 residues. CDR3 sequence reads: CASSRNVGGDYGYTF. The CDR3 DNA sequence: TGTGCCAGCAGCCGAAACGTAGGGGGGGACTATGGCTACACCTTC.

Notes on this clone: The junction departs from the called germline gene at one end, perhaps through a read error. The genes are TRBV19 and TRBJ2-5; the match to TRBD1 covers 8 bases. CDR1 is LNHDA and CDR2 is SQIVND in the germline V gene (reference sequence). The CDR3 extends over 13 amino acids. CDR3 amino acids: CASSLDRGETQYF. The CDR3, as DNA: TGTGCCAGTAGTCTAGACAGGGGTGAGACCCAGTACTTC.